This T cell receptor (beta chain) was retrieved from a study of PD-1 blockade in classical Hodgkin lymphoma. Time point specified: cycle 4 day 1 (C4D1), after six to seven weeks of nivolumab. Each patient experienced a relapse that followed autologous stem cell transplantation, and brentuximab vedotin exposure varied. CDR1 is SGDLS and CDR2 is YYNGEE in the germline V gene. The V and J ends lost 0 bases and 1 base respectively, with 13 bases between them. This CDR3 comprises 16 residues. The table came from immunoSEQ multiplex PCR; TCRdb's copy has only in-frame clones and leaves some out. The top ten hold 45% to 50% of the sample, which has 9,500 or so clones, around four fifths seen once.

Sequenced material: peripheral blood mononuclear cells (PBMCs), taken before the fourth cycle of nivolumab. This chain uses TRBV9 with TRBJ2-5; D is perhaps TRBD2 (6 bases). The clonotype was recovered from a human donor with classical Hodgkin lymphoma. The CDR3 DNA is TGTGCCAGCAGCGTAGTGGGGGACTTATCCCAAGAGACCCAGTACTTC. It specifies CASSVVGDLSQETQYF.